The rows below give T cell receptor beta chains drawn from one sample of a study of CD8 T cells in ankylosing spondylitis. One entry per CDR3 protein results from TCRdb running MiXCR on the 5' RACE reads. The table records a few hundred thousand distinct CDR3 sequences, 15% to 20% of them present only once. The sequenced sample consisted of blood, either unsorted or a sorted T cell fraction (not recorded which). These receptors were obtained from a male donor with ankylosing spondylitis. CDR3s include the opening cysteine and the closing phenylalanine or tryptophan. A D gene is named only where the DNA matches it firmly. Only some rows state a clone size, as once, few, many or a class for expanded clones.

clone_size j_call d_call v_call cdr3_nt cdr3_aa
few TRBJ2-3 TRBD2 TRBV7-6 TGTGCCAGCAGCTTGTCGGGGGGACCCACAGATACGCAGTATTTT CASSLSGGPTDTQYF
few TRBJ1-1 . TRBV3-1 TGTGCCAGCAGACCGACATTTAACACTGAAGCTTTCTTT CASRPTFNTEAFF
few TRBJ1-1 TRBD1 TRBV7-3 TGTGCCAGCAGCCTCGATGGGACAGGAGACACTGAAGCTTTCTTT CASSLDGTGDTEAFF
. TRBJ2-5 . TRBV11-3 TGTGCCAGCAGCCCCTCCCCGGGTGGTCTGGAGACCCAGTACTTC CASSPSPGGLETQYF
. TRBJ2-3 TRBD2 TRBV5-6 TGTGCCAGCAGCTGGGAGACTAGCGGGGGAATCACAGATACGCAGTATTTT CASSWETSGGITDTQYF
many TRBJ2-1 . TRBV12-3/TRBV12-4 TGTGCCAGCAGCATCTCGACTAGTAACCTCTGGTATGAGCAGTTCTTC CASSISTSNLWYEQFF
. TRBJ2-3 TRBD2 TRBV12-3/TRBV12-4 TGTGCCAGCAGTTTCGGGGGGTGGGCAGATACGCAGTATTTT CASSFGGWADTQYF
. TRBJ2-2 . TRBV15 TGTGCCACCAGCAGAGATCTCGGGAACACCGGGGAGCTGTTTTTT CATSRDLGNTGELFF
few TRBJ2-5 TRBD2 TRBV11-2 TGTGCCAGCAGCCCCGGACTAGCGGGGGCCCAGTACCAAGAGACCCAGTACTTC CASSPGLAGAQYQETQYF
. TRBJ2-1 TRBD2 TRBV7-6 TGTGCCAGCAGCTCGGGACTAGCGGGGGGTCTTAGCTCCTACAATGAGCAGTTCTTC CASSSGLAGGLSSYNEQFF
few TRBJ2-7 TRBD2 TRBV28 TGTGCCAGCAGTTTTTATCGGGGGGACTACGAGCAGTACTTC CASSFYRGDYEQYF
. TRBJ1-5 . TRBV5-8 TGTGCCAGCAGCTTGGACAGCCCTTATAGCAATCAGCCCCAGCATTTT CASSLDSPYSNQPQHF
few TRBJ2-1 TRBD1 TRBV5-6 TGTGCCAGCAGCCCCTTAGGACAGGGGGGCCACTCTGAGCAGTTCTTC CASSPLGQGGHSEQFF
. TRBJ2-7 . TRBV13 TGTGCCAGCGCAGAGGGATCCGCCTACGAGCAGTACTTC CASAEGSAYEQYF
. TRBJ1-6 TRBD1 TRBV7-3 TGTGCCAGCAGCCTAGGGACAGGGAATTCACCCCTCCACTTT CASSLGTGNSPLHF
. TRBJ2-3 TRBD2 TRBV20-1 TGCAGTGGCCCTAGGCCGGGACTACAGTATTTT CSGPRPGLQYF
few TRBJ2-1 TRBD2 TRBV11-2 TGTGCCAGCAGCTTTCTAGCGGGAAGCTCCTACAATGAGCAGTTCTTC CASSFLAGSSYNEQFF
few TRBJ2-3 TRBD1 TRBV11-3 TGTGCCAGCAGCTTAAGGGGGACAGGGAATACGCAGTATTTT CASSLRGTGNTQYF
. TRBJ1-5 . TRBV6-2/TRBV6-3 TGTGCCAGCAGCATACTGGGGTCTCTTTGGTCCTATAGCAATCAGCCCCAGCATTTT CASSILGSLWSYSNQPQHF
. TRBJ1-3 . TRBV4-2 TGTGCCAGCAGCCAATTACCTGGAAACACCATATATTTT CASSQLPGNTIYF
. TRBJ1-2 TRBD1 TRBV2 TGTGCCAGCACCTCCGGGACAGATAACTATGGCTACACCTTC CASTSGTDNYGYTF
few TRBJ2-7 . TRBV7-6 TGTGCCAGCAGCTTAGATGGATATTCCTACGAGCAGTACTTC CASSLDGYSYEQYF
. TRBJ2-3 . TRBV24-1 TGTGCCACCAGTGCAGAGGCCACAGATACGCAGTATTTT CATSAEATDTQYF
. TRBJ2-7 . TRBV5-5 TGTGCCAGCAGCTTGTCTAGGATACTCGAGCAGTACTTC CASSLSRILEQYF
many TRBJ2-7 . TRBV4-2 TGTGCCAGCAGCCAAGATGATGCATTAATCTACGAGCAGTACTTC CASSQDDALIYEQYF
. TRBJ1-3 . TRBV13 TGTGCCAGCAGCTTACAGGGGACCGACTCTGGAAACACCATATATTTT CASSLQGTDSGNTIYF
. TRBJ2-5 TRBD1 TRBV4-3 TGCGCCAGCAGCCAAGGGACAGGCAGGGCGGAGACCCAGTACTTC CASSQGTGRAETQYF
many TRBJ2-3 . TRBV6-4 TGTGCCAGCAGTGACTCACCGCAGGGTGCAGATACGCAGTATTTT CASSDSPQGADTQYF
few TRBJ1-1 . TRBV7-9 TGTGCCTGCCCCGACACTGAAGCTTTCTTT CACPDTEAFF
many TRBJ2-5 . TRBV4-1 TGCGCCAGCAGTCAGGGTGGCCAAGAGACCCAGTACTTC CASSQGGQETQYF
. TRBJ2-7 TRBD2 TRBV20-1 TGCAGTGCTAGAGATGAGGGTACTAGCGGGTACTACGAGCAGTACTTC CSARDEGTSGYYEQYF
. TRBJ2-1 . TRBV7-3 TGTGCCAGCAGCCCCGGGATTCCCTACAATGAGCAGTTCTTC CASSPGIPYNEQFF
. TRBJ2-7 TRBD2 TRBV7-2 TGTGCCAGCAGCTCCTTCCTGGGACTAGCGGGAGACGAGCAGTACTTC CASSSFLGLAGDEQYF
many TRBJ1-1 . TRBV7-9 TGTGCCAGCAGCCCCGCGACAGATTTCACTGAAGCTTTCTTT CASSPATDFTEAFF
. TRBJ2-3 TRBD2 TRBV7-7 TGTGCTAGCAGTCCCGGGACTAGCGGGGGCACAGATACGCAGTATTTT CASSPGTSGGTDTQYF
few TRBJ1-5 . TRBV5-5 TGTGCCAGCAGCTTGGCCAGTTATAGCAATCAGCCCCAGCATTTT CASSLASYSNQPQHF
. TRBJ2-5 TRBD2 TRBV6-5 TGTGCCAGCAGTTACAAGCGGGAGTGGGAGACCCAGTACTTC CASSYKREWETQYF
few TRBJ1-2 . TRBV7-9 TGTGCCAGCAGCTTAGTGGACACCAGCTATGGCTACACCTTC CASSLVDTSYGYTF
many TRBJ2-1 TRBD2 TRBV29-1 TGCAGCGTTGAAGACGGGACTAGCGGGAGGCCCCTCAATGAGCAGTTCTTC CSVEDGTSGRPLNEQFF
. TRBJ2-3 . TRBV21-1 TGTGCCAGCAGCAAAGGGCTAGGGGGTGCAGATACGCAGTATTTT CASSKGLGGADTQYF
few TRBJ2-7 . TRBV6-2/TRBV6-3 TGTGCCACGCTTTTTGTCGAGCAGTACTTC CATLFVEQYF
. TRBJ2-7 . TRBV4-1 TGCGCCAGCAGCCAAGATCAGGGGCCTGGGGAGGGGCAGTACTTC CASSQDQGPGEGQYF
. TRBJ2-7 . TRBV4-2 TGTGCCAGCAGCCAAGCCTTCACACCACACCCCTCGGACGAGCAGTACTTC CASSQAFTPHPSDEQYF
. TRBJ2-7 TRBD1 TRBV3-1 TGTGCCAGCAGCCAGACAGGGAACTCCTACGAGCAGTACTTC CASSQTGNSYEQYF
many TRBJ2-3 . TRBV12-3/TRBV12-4 TGTGCCAGCAGTAAAGCCAGATACACAGATACGCAGTATTTT CASSKARYTDTQYF
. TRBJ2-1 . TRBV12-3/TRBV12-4 TGTGCCAGCAGTTCCTCGAACCGTTCGGATGAGCAGTTCTTC CASSSSNRSDEQFF
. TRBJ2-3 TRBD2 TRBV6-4 TGTGCCAGCAGTGACTGGACTAGCGGGGGGGCTTCTGGGGCTGACACAGATACGCAGTATTTT CASSDWTSGGASGADTDTQYF
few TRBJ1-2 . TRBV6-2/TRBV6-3 TGTGCCAGCAGTCCTCCAGACGGGAATGGCTACACCTTC CASSPPDGNGYTF
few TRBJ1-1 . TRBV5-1 TGCGCCAGCAGCTCAGACGACACGCTCGCTGAAGCTTTCTTT CASSSDDTLAEAFF
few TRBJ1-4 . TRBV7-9 TGTGCCAGCAGCTCCTCCGAGGACTTCGAAAAACTGTTTTTT CASSSSEDFEKLFF
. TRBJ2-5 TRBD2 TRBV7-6 TGTGCCAGCAGCTATAATAGCGGGAGGGCCGAGGAGACCCAGTACTTC CASSYNSGRAEETQYF
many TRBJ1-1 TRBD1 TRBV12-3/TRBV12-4 TGTGCCAGCAGTTTAGCCCCCGGGACAGGTCCTGAAGCTTTCTTT CASSLAPGTGPEAFF
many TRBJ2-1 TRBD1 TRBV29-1 TGCAGCGTTGGGACAGGGAACAATGAGCAGTTCTTC CSVGTGNNEQFF
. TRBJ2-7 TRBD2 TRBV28 TGTGCCAGCACGGAAGCGGGAGGGAACTCCTACGAGCAGTACTTC CASTEAGGNSYEQYF
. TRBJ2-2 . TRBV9 TGTGCCAGCAGCCCAATAGGGGTTGCCGGGGAGCTGTTTTTT CASSPIGVAGELFF
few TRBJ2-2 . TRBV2 TGTGCCAGCAGTGAAGCCACAACGCGAGCCGGGGAGCTGTTTTTT CASSEATTRAGELFF
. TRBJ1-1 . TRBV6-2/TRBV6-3 TGTGCCAGCAGTTACGGCCAGGATCTGTTGGTGCACCCTGCGGAAGCTTTCTTT CASSYGQDLLVHPAEAFF
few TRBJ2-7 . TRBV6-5 TGTGCCAGCAGTTACGGCGGTCAAACCTACGAGCAGTACTTC CASSYGGQTYEQYF
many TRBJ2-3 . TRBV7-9 TGTGCCAGCAGCCAAGACCGCACAGATACGCAGTATTTT CASSQDRTDTQYF